This TCR beta chain appears in the sequencing data of a study of T-cell memory formation after mild COVID-19. Broader study findings: CD8+ contracting clones occupied EMRA, while CD4+ ones occupied mainly CM and EM.

The authors produced TCR alpha and TCR beta cDNA libraries with sample barcodes and UMIs by 5'RACE using constant-segment primers. TCRdb re-analysed the 5' RACE reads in MiXCR, keeping a single row per CDR3 protein. The sample has a few hundred thousand distinct CDR3 sequences, approximately 19% seen once. This clonotype was seen only a few times. Its antigen is still unknown. The clonotype originates from a man aged 18 to 29 who had mild COVID-19 (a few samples of this study predate the infection). Cell type and time point are not known. The source material was PBMCs or a T cell subset sorted from them (not recorded which).

The CDR3 sequence: CASSLTDGPYEQYF. As DNA, the CDR3 is TGCGCCAGCAGCTTAACTGACGGACCCTACGAGCAGTACTTC. V and J are TRBV5-1 and TRBJ2-7; no reliable D call. Germline assignment: CDR1 SGHRS and CDR2 YFSETQ. CDR3 length: 14 amino acids. V was cut by 2 bases and J by 2 bases, with 11 bases left in between.